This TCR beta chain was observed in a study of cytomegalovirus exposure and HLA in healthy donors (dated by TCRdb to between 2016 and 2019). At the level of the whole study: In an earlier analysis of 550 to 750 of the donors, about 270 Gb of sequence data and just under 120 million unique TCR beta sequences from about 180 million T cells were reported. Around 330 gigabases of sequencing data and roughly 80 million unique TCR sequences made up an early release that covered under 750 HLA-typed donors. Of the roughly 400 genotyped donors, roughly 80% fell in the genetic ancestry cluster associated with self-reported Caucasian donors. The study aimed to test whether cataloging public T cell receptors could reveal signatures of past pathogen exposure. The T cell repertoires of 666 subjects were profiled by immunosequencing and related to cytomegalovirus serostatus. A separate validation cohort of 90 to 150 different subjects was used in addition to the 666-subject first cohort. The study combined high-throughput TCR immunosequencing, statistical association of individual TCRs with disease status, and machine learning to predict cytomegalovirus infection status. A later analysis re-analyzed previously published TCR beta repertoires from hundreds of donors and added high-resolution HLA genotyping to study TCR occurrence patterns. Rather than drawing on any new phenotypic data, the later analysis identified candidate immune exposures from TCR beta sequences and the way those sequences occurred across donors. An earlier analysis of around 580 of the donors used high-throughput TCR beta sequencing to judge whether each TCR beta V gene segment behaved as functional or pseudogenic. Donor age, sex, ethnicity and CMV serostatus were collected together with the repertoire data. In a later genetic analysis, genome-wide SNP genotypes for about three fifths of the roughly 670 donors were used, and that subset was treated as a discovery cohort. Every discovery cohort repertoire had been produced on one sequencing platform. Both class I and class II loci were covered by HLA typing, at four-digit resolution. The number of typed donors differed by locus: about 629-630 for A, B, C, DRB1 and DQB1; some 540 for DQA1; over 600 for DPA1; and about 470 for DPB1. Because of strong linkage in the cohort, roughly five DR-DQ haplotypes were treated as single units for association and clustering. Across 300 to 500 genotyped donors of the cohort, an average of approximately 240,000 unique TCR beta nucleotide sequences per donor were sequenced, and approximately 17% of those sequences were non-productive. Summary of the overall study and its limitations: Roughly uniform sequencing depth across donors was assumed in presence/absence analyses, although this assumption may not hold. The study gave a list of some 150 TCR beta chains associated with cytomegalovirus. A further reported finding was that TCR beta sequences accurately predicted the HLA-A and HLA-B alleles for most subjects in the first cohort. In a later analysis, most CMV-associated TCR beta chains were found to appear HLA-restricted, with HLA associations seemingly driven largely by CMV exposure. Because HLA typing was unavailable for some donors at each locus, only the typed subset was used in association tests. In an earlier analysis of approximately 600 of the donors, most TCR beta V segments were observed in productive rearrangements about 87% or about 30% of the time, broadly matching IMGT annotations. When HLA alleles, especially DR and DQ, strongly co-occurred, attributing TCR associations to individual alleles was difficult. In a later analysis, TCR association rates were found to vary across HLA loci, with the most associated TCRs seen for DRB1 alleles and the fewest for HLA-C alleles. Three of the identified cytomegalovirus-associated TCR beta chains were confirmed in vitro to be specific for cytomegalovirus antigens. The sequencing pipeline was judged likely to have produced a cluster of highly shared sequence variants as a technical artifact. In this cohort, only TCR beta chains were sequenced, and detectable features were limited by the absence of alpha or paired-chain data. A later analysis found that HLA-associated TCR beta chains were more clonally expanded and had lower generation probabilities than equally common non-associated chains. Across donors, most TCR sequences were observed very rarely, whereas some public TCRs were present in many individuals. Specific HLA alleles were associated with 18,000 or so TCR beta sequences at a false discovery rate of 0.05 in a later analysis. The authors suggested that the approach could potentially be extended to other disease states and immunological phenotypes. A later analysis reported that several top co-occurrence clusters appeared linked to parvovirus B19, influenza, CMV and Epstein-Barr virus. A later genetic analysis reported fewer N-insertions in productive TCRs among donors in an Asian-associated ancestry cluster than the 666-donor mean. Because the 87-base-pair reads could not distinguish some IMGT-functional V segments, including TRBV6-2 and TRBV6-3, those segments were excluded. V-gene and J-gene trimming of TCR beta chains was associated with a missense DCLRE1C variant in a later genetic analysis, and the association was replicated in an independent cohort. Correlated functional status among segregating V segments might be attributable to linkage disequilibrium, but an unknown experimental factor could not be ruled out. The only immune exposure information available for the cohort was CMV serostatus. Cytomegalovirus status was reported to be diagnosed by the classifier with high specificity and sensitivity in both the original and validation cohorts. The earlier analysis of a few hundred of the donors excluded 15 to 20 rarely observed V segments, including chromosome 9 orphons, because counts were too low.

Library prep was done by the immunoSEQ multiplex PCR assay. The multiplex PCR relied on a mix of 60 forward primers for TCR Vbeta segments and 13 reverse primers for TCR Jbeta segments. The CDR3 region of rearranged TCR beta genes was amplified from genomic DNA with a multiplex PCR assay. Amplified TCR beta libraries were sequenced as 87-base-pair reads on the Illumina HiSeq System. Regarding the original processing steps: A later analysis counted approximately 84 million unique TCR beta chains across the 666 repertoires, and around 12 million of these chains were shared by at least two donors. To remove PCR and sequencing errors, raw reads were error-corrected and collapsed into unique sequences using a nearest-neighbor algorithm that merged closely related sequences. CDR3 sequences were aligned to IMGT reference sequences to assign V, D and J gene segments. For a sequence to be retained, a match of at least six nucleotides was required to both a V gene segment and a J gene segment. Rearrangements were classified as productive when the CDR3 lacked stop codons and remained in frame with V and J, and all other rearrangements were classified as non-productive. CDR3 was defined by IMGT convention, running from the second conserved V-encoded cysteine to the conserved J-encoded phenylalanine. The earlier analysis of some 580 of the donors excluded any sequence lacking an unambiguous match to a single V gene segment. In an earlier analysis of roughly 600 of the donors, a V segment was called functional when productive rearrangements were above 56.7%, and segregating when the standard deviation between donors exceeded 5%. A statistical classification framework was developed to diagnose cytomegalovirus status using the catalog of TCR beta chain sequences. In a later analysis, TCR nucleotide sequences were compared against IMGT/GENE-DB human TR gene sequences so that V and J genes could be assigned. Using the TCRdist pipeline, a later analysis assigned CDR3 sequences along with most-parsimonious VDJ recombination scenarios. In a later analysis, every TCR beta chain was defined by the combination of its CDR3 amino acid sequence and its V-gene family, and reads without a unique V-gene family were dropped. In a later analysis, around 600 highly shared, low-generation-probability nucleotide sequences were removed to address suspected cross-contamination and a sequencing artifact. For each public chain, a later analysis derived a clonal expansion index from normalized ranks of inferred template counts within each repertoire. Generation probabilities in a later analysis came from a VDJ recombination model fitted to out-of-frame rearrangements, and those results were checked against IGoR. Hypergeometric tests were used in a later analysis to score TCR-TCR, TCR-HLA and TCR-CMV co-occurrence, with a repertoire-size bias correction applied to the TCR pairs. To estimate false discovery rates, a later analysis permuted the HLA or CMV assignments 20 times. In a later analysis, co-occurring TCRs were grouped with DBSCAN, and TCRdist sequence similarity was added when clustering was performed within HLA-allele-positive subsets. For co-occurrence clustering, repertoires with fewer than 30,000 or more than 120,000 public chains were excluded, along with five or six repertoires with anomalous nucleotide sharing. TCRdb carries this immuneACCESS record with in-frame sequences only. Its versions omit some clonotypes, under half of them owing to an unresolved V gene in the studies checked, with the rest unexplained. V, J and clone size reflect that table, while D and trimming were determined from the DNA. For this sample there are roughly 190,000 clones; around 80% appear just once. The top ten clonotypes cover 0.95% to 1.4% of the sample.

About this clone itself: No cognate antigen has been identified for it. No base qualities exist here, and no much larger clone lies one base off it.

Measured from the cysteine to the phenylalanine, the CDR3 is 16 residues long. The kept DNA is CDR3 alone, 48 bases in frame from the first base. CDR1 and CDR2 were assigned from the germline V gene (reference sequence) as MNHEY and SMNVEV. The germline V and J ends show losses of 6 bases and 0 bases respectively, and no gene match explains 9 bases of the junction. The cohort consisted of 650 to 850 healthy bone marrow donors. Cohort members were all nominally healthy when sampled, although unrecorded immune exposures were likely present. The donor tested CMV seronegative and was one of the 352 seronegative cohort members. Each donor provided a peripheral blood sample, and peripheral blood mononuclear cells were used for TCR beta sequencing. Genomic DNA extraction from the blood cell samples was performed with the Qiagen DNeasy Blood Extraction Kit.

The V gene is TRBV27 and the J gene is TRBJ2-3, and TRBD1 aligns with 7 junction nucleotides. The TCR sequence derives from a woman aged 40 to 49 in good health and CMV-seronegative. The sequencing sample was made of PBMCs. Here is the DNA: TGTGCCAGCAGCTCTTACCGGGACAGTAGCACAGATACGCAGTATTTT. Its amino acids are CASSSYRDSSTDTQYF.